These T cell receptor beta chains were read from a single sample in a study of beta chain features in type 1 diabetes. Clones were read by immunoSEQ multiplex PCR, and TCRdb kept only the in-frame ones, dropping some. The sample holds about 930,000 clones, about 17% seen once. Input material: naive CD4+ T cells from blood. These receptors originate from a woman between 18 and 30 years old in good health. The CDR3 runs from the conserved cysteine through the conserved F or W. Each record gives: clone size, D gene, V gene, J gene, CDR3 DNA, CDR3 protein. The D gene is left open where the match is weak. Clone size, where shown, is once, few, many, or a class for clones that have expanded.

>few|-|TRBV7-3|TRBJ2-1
TGTGCCAGCAGCTTAACCCCCGGACTCAATGAGCAGTTCTTC
CASSLTPGLNEQFF
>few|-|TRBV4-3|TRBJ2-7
TGCGCCAGCAGCCAAGCTAGGGGGGCCTCCTACGAGCAGTACTTC
CASSQARGASYEQYF
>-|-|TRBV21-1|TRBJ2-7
TGTGCCAGCAGCTACGAGCAGTACTTC
CASSYEQYF
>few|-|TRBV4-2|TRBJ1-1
TGTGCCAGCAGCCAAGATAGCAGGGACGGGACTGAAGCTTTCTTT
CASSQDSRDGTEAFF
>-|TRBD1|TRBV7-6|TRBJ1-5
TGTGCCAGCAGCCTCGGGACAGGAAATCAGCCCCAGCATTTT
CASSLGTGNQPQHF
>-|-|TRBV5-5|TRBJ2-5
TGTGCCAGCAGCTGGAGGACCTCCCAAGAGACCCAGTACTTC
CASSWRTSQETQYF
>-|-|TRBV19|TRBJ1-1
TGTGCCAGTCGACTGAACAGGGATAGGCTCAACACTGAAGCTTTCTTT
CASRLNRDRLNTEAFF
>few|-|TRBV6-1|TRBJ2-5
TGTGCCAGCAGTGGTCCAGGACCCCAAGAGACCCAGTACTTC
CASSGPGPQETQYF
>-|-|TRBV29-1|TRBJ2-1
TGCAGCGTTGTAGGGGGAGCTAGCTCCTACAATGAGCAGTTCTTC
CSVVGGASSYNEQFF
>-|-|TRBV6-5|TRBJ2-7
TGTGCCAGCAGTCCTTGGGCAGGGGCCTACGAGCAGTACTTC
CASSPWAGAYEQYF
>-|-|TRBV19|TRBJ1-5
TGTGCCAGTAGTATCTATAGGGGAGATAGAGGCAATCAGCCCCAGCATTTT
CASSIYRGDRGNQPQHF
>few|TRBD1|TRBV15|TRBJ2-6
TGTGCCACCAGCAGAGATACCCGGACAGGGAACTCTGGGGCCAACGTCCTGACTTTC
CATSRDTRTGNSGANVLTF
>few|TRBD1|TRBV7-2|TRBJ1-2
TGTGCCAGCAGCTCGGACAGGGGTTATGGCTACACCTTC
CASSSDRGYGYTF
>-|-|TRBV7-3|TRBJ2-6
TGTGCCAGCAGCTTATATCGACTGTCTGGGGCCAACGTCCTGACTTTC
CASSLYRLSGANVLTF
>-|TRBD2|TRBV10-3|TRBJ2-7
TGTGCCATCAGTGAGTATAGTACTAGCGCCTACGAGCAGTACTTC
CAISEYSTSAYEQYF
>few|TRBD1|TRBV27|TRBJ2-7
TGTGCCAGCAGTAAAGGACAGGGTCTATACGAGCAGTACTTC
CASSKGQGLYEQYF
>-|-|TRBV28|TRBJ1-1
TGTGCCAGCAGTCTGCACATGAACACTGAAGCTTTCTTT
CASSLHMNTEAFF
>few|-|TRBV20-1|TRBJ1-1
TGCAGTGGTCGGGGAGCTTTCTTT
CSGRGAFF
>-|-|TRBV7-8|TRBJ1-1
TGTGCCAGCGGCATCCAGAACACTGAAGCTTTCTTT
CASGIQNTEAFF
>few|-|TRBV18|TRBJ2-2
TGTGCCAGCTCACCACTCGGCCTAATCACCGGGGAGCTGTTTTTT
CASSPLGLITGELFF
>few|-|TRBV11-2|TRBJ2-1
TGTGCCAGCAGCTTAGATAGTCGTCTACGGTCCTACAATGAGCAGTTCTTC
CASSLDSRLRSYNEQFF
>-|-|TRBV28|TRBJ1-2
TGTGCCACCAACGAGGGACGAAACTATGGCTACACCTTC
CATNEGRNYGYTF
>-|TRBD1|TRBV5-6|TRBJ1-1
TGTGCCAGCAGCTCAGTCCCGGGACAGGGAACGAACACTGAAGCTTTCTTT
CASSSVPGQGTNTEAFF
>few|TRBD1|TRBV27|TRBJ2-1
TGTGCCAGCAGCCGCCGGGACAGTTCGTCCCTTGATAAGTTCTTC
CASSRRDSSSLDKFF